What follows are 19 T cell receptor beta chains derived from one specimen sequenced in a study of T cells in women clearing cervical HPV infection. Libraries were prepared by immunoSEQ multiplex PCR; TCRdb keeps only in-frame clonotypes and omits some of them. This repertoire includes just over 20,000 clones. The source material was blood buffy coat. The receptors here all came from a woman between 18 and 70 years old with a cervical HPV16 infection that either progressed to CIN3+ or cleared (not recorded which).

Notes on this clone: Coverage ceases 3 residues before the CDR3 finishes, and the germline J gene fills in the end. The V call is TRBV29-1, the J call TRBJ2-3, with 8 bases lining up with TRBD2. Trimming cost V 5 bases and J 3 bases; bases outside gene matches: 4. CDR3 length: 13 amino acids. CDR1 is SQVTM and CDR2 is ANQGSEA in the germline V gene. CDR3 DNA, as far as it was read: TGCAGCGTTCGGGGGGGGGTGACAGATACG. Its translation is CSVRGGVTDT. The full-length CDR3 reads as CSVRGGVTDTQYF.

Concerning this clone: The read comes to an end 3 residues before the CDR3 does, leaving the germline J gene to fill in the end. V usage is TRBV19 and J usage is TRBJ2-2; a possible D gene is TRBD1 (5 bases). The length of the CDR3 is 13 residues. Germline loops: CDR1 LNHDA, CDR2 SQIVND (reference sequence). The CDR3 reads CASTRGRGKVLFF. The sequenced CDR3 bases are TGTGCCAGTACCCGCGGAAGGGGAAAGGTG.

As regards this clone: The CDR3 extends 3 residues past the end of the read, so its final part is completed from the germline J gene. The gene calls are TRBV18 and TRBJ1-1, with 8 bases identical to TRBD1. Unmatched junction bases numbered 8, after V lost 3 bases and J lost 5 bases. CDR3 length equals 15 residues. The V gene's germline CDR1 is KGHSH and CDR2 LQKENI. CDR3 DNA (partial): TGTGCCAGCTCACCGGCAGGGGGCGGAAAAACTGAA. It encodes CASSPAGGGKTE. The entire CDR3 is CASSPAGGGKTEAFF.

Details on this clone: The read terminates 3 residues ahead of where the CDR3 ends, so the germline J gene completes it. The chain links TRBV12-3 or TRBV12-4 to TRBJ2-1; 8 positions agree with TRBD2. V lost 7 bases, J lost 2 bases, and 10 bases stayed unmatched. The CDR3 runs to 16 residues. The CDR3 here is CASKLADVSAYNEQFF. Partial CDR3 DNA: TGTGCCAGCAAACTAGCGGACGTTTCGGCCTACAATGAG.

CDR3 DNA, as far as it was read: TGCAGTGCTAGAGAGACAGGTCGGAACAATGAG. Translated, it gives CSARETGRNNE. The complete CDR3 sequence is CSARETGRNNEQFF. This chain connects TRBV20-1 to TRBJ2-1; D is perhaps TRBD1 (6 bases). The CDR3 end is not reached by the read, which stops 3 residues before it; the germline J gene fills it in. This CDR3 spans 14 amino acids. V was shortened by 0 bases and J by 5 bases, with 11 bases between the two germline ends. The germline V gene encodes CDR1 DFQATT and CDR2 SNEGSKA (reference sequence).

With regard to this clone: The read falls 3 residues short of the CDR3 end, and the missing part is taken from the germline J gene. The chain links TRBV2 to TRBJ2-1, with 9 positions matching TRBD2. The V segment lost 8 bases and the J segment 0 bases; nucleotides outside the gene matches: 2. The CDR3 loop spans 14 amino acids. Germline CDR1 reads SNHLY; CDR2 reads FYNNEI. CDR3 DNA, as far as it was read: TGTGCCAGCCTAGCGGGGTTCTCCTACAATGAG. Its protein is CASLAGFSYNE. In full, the CDR3 reads CASLAGFSYNEQFF.

Comment on this clone: The read terminates 3 residues ahead of where the CDR3 ends, so the germline J gene completes it. The chain joins TRBV5-4 to TRBJ2-1; D gene ambiguous. The CDR3 spans 14 residues. With 4 bases removed from V and 8 bases from J, the gap between germline ends came to 16 bases. Germline loops: CDR1 SGHNT, CDR2 YYREEE (reference sequence). CDR3 sequence: CASSTDEGRDEQFF. Partial CDR3 DNA: TGTGCCAGCAGCACTGATGAAGGAAGGGATGAG.

A word on this clone: The read ends 3 residues early relative to the CDR3; the germline J gene fills the gap. The V call is TRBV2, the J call TRBJ1-2; 7 bases match TRBD1. The germline V gene encodes CDR1 SNHLY and CDR2 FYNNEI. The CDR3 length is 17 residues. CDR3: CASSPLGGLTLVNDYTF. Incomplete CDR3 DNA: TGTGCCAGCAGCCCCTTAGGGGGCCTCACGCTTGTCAATGAC.

As to this clone: The read ends 3 residues early relative to the CDR3; the germline J gene fills the gap. V is TRBV5-6 and J is TRBJ1-1; 9 nucleotides match TRBD1. Germline trimming cut 9 bases from V and 0 bases from J; bases unmatched to any gene: 3. The CDR3 spans 13 residues. From germline, CDR1 is SGHDT and CDR2 YYEEEE. The CDR3 here is CATTGGLNTEAFF. The part of the CDR3 DNA that was read is TGTGCCACGACAGGGGGTTTGAACACTGAA.

For this clone: The observed sequence ends 3 residues before the CDR3 terminus, with the missing tail filled in from the germline J gene. V gene TRBV11-2 combines with J gene TRBJ1-6; D possibly corresponds to TRBD1 (6 bases). With 5 bases removed from V and 5 bases from J, the gap between germline ends came to 10 bases. This CDR3 comprises 14 residues. Per germline, CDR1 SGHAT and CDR2 FQNNGV. This CDR3 reads CASSPRDNNSPLHF. CDR3 bases read: TGTGCCAGCAGCCCCCGGGACAATAATTCACCC.

About this clone: The read is 3 residues too short to cover the CDR3 end, so that end is filled in from the germline J gene. The chain joins TRBV7-3 to TRBJ2-1; tentative D call: TRBD2 (6 bases). CDR1 and CDR2 (germline): SGHTA, FQGTGA. CDR3 length equals 14 residues. V gave up 3 bases and J gave up 6 bases, with 12 bases separating them. The chain's CDR3 is CASSLFGGTNEQFF. The sequenced part of the CDR3 DNA is TGTGCCAGCAGCTTGTTTGGGGGGACCAATGAG.

Turning to this clone: The read halts 3 residues ahead of the CDR3 end, with the missing end drawn from the germline J gene. The rearrangement joins TRBV30 to TRBJ1-1, with D uncertain. Germline CDR1 reads GTSNPN; CDR2 reads SVGIG (reference sequence). The ends were cut back, 8 bases at V and 0 bases at J, with 19 bases in the middle. CDR3 length: 15 amino acids. The CDR3 protein is CAQRARETVNTEAFF. The DNA read from the CDR3 is TGTGCCCAAAGGGCACGAGAGACCGTGAACACTGAA.

Points on this clone: The sequenced fragment ends 3 residues before the CDR3 boundary, so the rest is inferred from the germline J gene. This chain links TRBV30 with TRBJ1-2, with 10 bases fitting TRBD1. This CDR3 comprises 14 residues. Germline V gene sequence: CDR1 GTSNPN, CDR2 SVGIG (reference sequence). Losses at the gene ends were 1 base for V and 5 bases for J; bases not matched to a gene: 4. The CDR3 sequence: CAWSGDRGLYGYTF. The sequenced part of the CDR3 DNA is TGTGCCTGGAGTGGGGACAGGGGTTTGTATGGC.

As to this clone: The CDR3 end lies 3 residues beyond the end of the read and is filled in from the germline J gene. The chain uses TRBV7-2 and TRBJ2-4, with 9 bases aligning to TRBD1. The length of the CDR3 is 12 residues. CDR1 is SGHTA, CDR2 FQGNSA, per germline. CDR3 loop: CASSTGGGGQYF. Partial CDR3 DNA: TGTGCCAGCAGCACAGGGGGCGGTGGT.

With regard to this clone: The read stops 3 residues short of the end of the CDR3; the missing end is completed from the germline J gene. V gene TRBV10-2 combines with J gene TRBJ1-5; perhaps TRBD1 as D (5 bases). The CDR3 consists of 15 residues. The V and J ends lost 2 bases and 4 bases respectively, with 12 bases between them. Per germline, CDR1 WSHSY and CDR2 SAAADI. The CDR3 region is CASSEAGTANQPQHF. CDR3 DNA, as far as it was read: TGCGCCAGCAGTGAGGCGGGGACTGCTAATCAGCCC.

A word on this clone: The read terminates 3 residues ahead of where the CDR3 ends, so the germline J gene completes it. The rearrangement links TRBV16 to TRBJ1-2; maybe TRBD1 (5 bases). CDR3 length: 13 residues. Germline V lookup: CDR1 KGHSY, CDR2 FQNENV. CDR3 sequence: CASSQSSRVGYTF. The DNA read from the CDR3 is TGTGCCAGCAGCCAATCTAGCAGGGTCGGC.

On this clone: The read terminates 3 residues ahead of where the CDR3 ends, so the germline J gene completes it. The chain carries TRBV30 and TRBJ2-7, with D possibly being TRBD1 (6 bases). This CDR3 region has 13 residues. Trimming pared 3 bases from V and 1 base from J, leaving 10 bases between. Germline V lookup: CDR1 GTSNPN, CDR2 SVGIG (reference sequence). CDR3 DNA, as far as it was read: TGTGCCTGGAGCCGAGGGGGTTCCTACGAG. Its translation: CAWSRGGSYE. The CDR3 reads in full as CAWSRGGSYEQYF. The full variable domain, completed using reference TRBV30 and TRBJ2-7, is SQTIHQWPATLVQPVGSPLSLECTVEGTSNPNLYWYRQAAGRGLQLLFYSVGIGQISSEVPQNLSASRPQDRQFILSSKKLLLSDSGFYLCAWSRGGSYEQYFGPGTRLTVT.

The CDR3 here is CASSPQGSETAFF. The sequenced CDR3 bases are TGTGCCAGCAGCCCACAGGGGTCTGAGACA. The J gene is TRBJ1-1, the V gene TRBV7-9; TRBD1 aligns across 7 bases. The sequenced fragment ends 3 residues before the CDR3 boundary, so the rest is inferred from the germline J gene. The CDR3 loop spans 13 amino acids. The germline CDR1 and CDR2 sequences are SEHNR and FQNEAQ (reference sequence).

The covered CDR3 bases are TGTGCCAGCAGCGAATCCCGGGACATTAAAAACATT. Protein sequence: CASSESRDIKNI. The complete CDR3 reads CASSESRDIKNIQYF. The rearrangement uses TRBV6-1 and TRBJ2-4, with D maybe TRBD1 (6 bases). The CDR3 extends 3 residues past the end of the read, so its final part is completed from the germline J gene. The CDR3 runs to 15 residues. Germline V gene sequence: CDR1 MNHNS, CDR2 SASEGT. Trimming stripped 6 bases from V and 4 bases from J, with 16 bases between.